These 5 T cell receptor beta chains share one sample of origin, sequenced in a study of T cell responses to AZD1222 COVID-19 vaccine. Data came from immunoSEQ multiplex PCR; TCRdb stores just in-frame clones and leaves some out. The table has under 150,000 clones, roughly 87% seen once. The sample was peripheral blood, taken 28 days after the second AZD1222 dose. These receptors were collected from an adult who received the AZD1222 COVID-19 vaccine.

This clone was seen more than once but under ten times. This chain links TRBV27 with TRBJ2-1, with D possibly being TRBD1 or TRBD2 (5 bases each). In germline, CDR1 is MNHEY, CDR2 SMNVEV (reference sequence). Trimming took 9 bases from V and 0 from J, leaving 12 bases between them. The CDR3 is 14 amino acids. This CDR3 reads CASWDGGSYNEQFF. Written as DNA, the CDR3 is TGTGCCAGTTGGGACGGAGGCTCCTACAATGAGCAGTTCTTC.

This clone occurred a few times. The CDR3 DNA reads TGTGCCAGTAGTTCAACCGGGACAGGGATGGAGACCCAGTACTTC. It is translated as CASSSTGTGMETQYF. The chain couples TRBV19 to TRBJ2-5, with 9 bases lining up with TRBD1. V was pared by 5 bases and J by 5 bases, with 9 bases of the junction left unmatched. The CDR3 extends over 15 amino acids. CDR1 is LNHDA and CDR2 is SQIVND in the germline V gene (reference sequence).

The CDR3 DNA follows: TGTGCCAGCAGTGAATTGGAACAGGGGGGCGATGGCTACACCTTC. It codes for CASSELEQGGDGYTF. This chain links TRBV2 with TRBJ1-2, with 8 bases lining up with TRBD1. The ends lost 2 bases at V and 6 bases at J; junction bases unmatched: 8. This CDR3 spans 15 amino acids. Germline values: CDR1 SNHLY, CDR2 FYNNEI. Full variable domain (rest looked up from reference TRBV2 and TRBJ1-2): EPEVTQTPSHQVTQMGQEVILRCVPISNHLYFYWYRQILGQKVEFLVSFYNNEISEKSEIFDDQFSVERPDGSNFTLKIRSTKLEDSAMYFCASSELEQGGDGYTFGSGTRLTVV.

The J gene is TRBJ2-5, the V gene TRBV6-6, with a possible D match to TRBD2 (6 bases). CDR3 length: 14 amino acids. V shed 6 bases and J shed 1 base, with 12 bases lying between them. Germline CDR1 is MNHNY and CDR2 is SVGAGI (reference sequence). The CDR3 DNA is TGTGCCAGCAGGCCTGGGGGGTCCCAAGAGACCCAGTACTTC. Its protein is CASRPGGSQETQYF.

CDR3 in amino acids: CASSSRGGSDTQYF. DNA for the CDR3: TGTGCCAGCAGCTCCAGGGGTGGGTCAGATACGCAGTATTTT. The chain joins TRBV5-4 to TRBJ2-3, with a weak D call TRBD1 (6 bases). There are 14 residues in the CDR3. Trimming stripped 3 bases from V and 4 bases from J, with 12 bases between. Per the germline V gene, CDR1 is SGHNT and CDR2 is YYREEE (reference sequence).